A selection of T cell receptor beta chains follows, all from one sample in a study of T cell responses to AZD1222 COVID-19 vaccine. Measured with immunoSEQ multiplex PCR; TCRdb has only the in-frame clones, and not every one. Here the sample spans about 93,000 clones, roughly nine tenths being singletons. The sequencing here drew on peripheral blood, taken on day 0 of MenACWY control vaccination. These receptors came from an adult in good health. The CDR3 runs from the conserved cysteine through the conserved F or W. The order of the fields is clone size, D gene, J gene, V gene, CDR3 DNA, CDR3 protein. A D gene is named only where the DNA matches it firmly. Clone size is given for some rows only: seen once, a few or many times, or a class if the clone is expanded.

size: .; D: .; J: TRBJ1-1; V: TRBV27; DNA: TGTGCCAGCAGTTTATCGTTGGGGTGGGTGAACACTGAAGCTTTCTTT; CDR3: CASSLSLGWVNTEAFF
size: .; D: .; J: TRBJ1-1; V: TRBV5-4; DNA: TGTGCCAGCAGCACCGGACAGAATTTGAACACTGAAGCTTTCTTT; CDR3: CASSTGQNLNTEAFF
size: .; D: TRBD1; J: TRBJ2-3; V: TRBV28; DNA: TGTGCCTCCGCCCTGGGCAGGGGGAATACGCAGTATTTT; CDR3: CASALGRGNTQYF
size: .; D: .; J: TRBJ1-2; V: TRBV11-2; DNA: TGTGCCAGCACCCCTAGTCGGGGGGCGGGTGGCTACACCTTC; CDR3: CASTPSRGAGGYTF
size: once; D: .; J: TRBJ2-5; V: TRBV18; DNA: TGTGCCAGCTCACCGAGGGGGACGGAGACCCAGTACTTC; CDR3: CASSPRGTETQYF
size: .; D: .; J: TRBJ1-3; V: TRBV4-2; DNA: TGTGCCAGCAGCCAAGGGAGTTTCTCTGGAAACACCATATATTTT; CDR3: CASSQGSFSGNTIYF
size: .; D: TRBD1; J: TRBJ2-7; V: TRBV29-1; DNA: TGCAGCGCTACTTCGGGACAGGGTACCGAGCAGTACTTC; CDR3: CSATSGQGTEQYF
size: .; D: TRBD1; J: TRBJ2-1; V: TRBV5-4; DNA: TGTGCCACCGAGGGACAGGAGAAATACAATGAGCAGTTCTTC; CDR3: CATEGQEKYNEQFF
size: once; D: TRBD1; J: TRBJ2-4; V: TRBV5-5; DNA: TGTGCCAGCAGCGGGGGGACAGGAGCCACTCAGTACTTC; CDR3: CASSGGTGATQYF
size: .; D: .; J: TRBJ1-2; V: TRBV14; DNA: TGTGCCAGCAGCCAAGATTTCGGGACCCTCTATGGCTACACCTTC; CDR3: CASSQDFGTLYGYTF
size: .; D: TRBD2; J: TRBJ2-1; V: TRBV2; DNA: TGTGCCAGCGGCCAATTTTCGGCTAGCGGGGGGTTATACAATGAGCAGTTCTTC; CDR3: CASGQFSASGGLYNEQFF
size: .; D: TRBD1; J: TRBJ1-1; V: TRBV11-2; DNA: TGTGCCAGCAGCGTATTTCCGGGACAGCTGAACACTGAAGCTTTCTTT; CDR3: CASSVFPGQLNTEAFF
size: .; D: .; J: TRBJ1-5; V: TRBV19; DNA: TGTGCCAGTACCCCTCAGGGGACGGGTCAGCCCCAGCATTTT; CDR3: CASTPQGTGQPQHF
size: .; D: TRBD2; J: TRBJ2-1; V: TRBV5-1; DNA: TGCGCCAGCAGCTTCTTTGCGCGGGGGGGCTCCTACAATGAGCAGTTCTTC; CDR3: CASSFFARGGSYNEQFF
size: .; D: .; J: TRBJ1-2; V: TRBV6-1; DNA: TGTGCCAGCAGTGATGAAGTCGGGAGAAGCTACACCTTC; CDR3: CASSDEVGRSYTF
size: .; D: .; J: TRBJ2-5; V: TRBV5-1; DNA: TGCGCCAGCAGCTTGGGTGGCCAAGAGACCCAGTACTTC; CDR3: CASSLGGQETQYF